Below are 23 T cell receptor beta chains sequenced from a single sample in a study of tumor-infiltrating lymphocytes in primary liver carcinoma. Making TCR beta cDNA involved around 520 ng total RNA and a constant-region primer. Each TCR beta library was derived from three nested multiplex PCR rounds that employed slightly modified ARM-PCR. A C-beta reverse primer was combined with TRBV1-TRBV30 forward primers in the first two PCR rounds, and each round had 10 cycles. TCRdb independently ran MiXCR on the multiplex PCR reads; one entry per CDR3 protein. The table has about 310,000 distinct CDR3 sequences, around three fifths seen once. In addition to blood RNA drawn from unsorted whole blood, germline DNA was extracted. The source material was peripheral blood. These TCRs come from a woman between 25 and 40 years old with primary liver carcinoma and hepatitis B virus infection.

Comment on this clonotype: This could be a read error, since a much larger clone is one nucleotide away. This chain links TRBV29-1 with TRBJ1-1, with D possibly being TRBD1 (5 bases). Per germline, CDR1 SQVTM and CDR2 ANQGSEA. This CDR3 is 13 amino acids long. CDR3 in amino acids: CGVAAGPGRVAFF. In nucleotides, the CDR3 is TGCGGCGTGGCCGCGGGCCCAGGGCGCGTAGCTTTCTTT. Complete variable domain (other parts from reference TRBV29-1 and TRBJ1-1): SAVISQKPSRDICQRGTSLTIQCQVDSQVTMMFWYRQQPGQSLTLIATANQGSEATYESGFVIDKFPISRPNLTFSTLTVSNMSPEDSSIYLCGVAAGPGRVAFFGQGTRLTVV.

J is TRBJ2-1 and V is TRBV4-1, with D maybe TRBD2 (6 bases). The V end was cut by 3 bases, the J end by 10 bases, with 34 bases between. Germline V lookup: CDR1 MGHRA, CDR2 YSYEKL. The length of the CDR3 is 20 residues. The CDR3 sequence is CASSHVVSRRGTNSSPEQFF. The CDR3 DNA reads as TGCGCCAGCAGCCATGTGGTTTCGAGGCGGGGAACCAACAGTTCCCCCGAGCAGTTCTTC.

On this clonotype: As the CDR3 is not closed by the conserved phenylalanine or tryptophan, this likely results from a read error. The chain is built from TRBV6-5 and TRBJ2-7; D is unresolved. V lost 0 bases to trimming and J lost 5 bases, with 2 bases between them. This CDR3 has 11 residues. CDR1 and CDR2 from the germline V gene are MNHEY and SVGAGI. CDR3 in amino acids: CASSYSHEQYL. CDR3 nucleotide sequence: TGTGCCAGCAGTTACTCGCACGAGCAGTACCTC.

About this clonotype: A much larger clone lies a single base off, so this may be a read error. The CDR3 ends on some other residue instead of the conserved phenylalanine or tryptophan, so this is likely a read error. The rearrangement links TRBV6-1 to TRBJ1-5; D gene ambiguous. Germline V CDR1 and CDR2: MNHNS, SASEGT. V lost 1 base, J lost 1 base, and 11 bases lay in between. The CDR3 has 16 amino acids. The CDR3 region is CASSEVGSSSNQPQHS. DNA of the CDR3: TGTGCCAGCAGTGAAGTGGGAAGCTCAAGCAATCAGCCCCAGCATTCT.

The sample holds one count of this clonotype. A much larger clone is a single base away; this may be a read error. This sequence joins TRBV6-1 and TRBJ1-6; possibly TRBD1 for D (5 bases). CDR1 is MNHNS and CDR2 is SASEGT in the germline V gene. This CDR3 region has 14 residues. With 4 bases removed from V and 9 bases from J, the gap between germline ends came to 13 bases. The CDR3 here is CASSGPGRVSPLHF. The CDR3 region has the DNA TGTGCCAGCAGTGGACCGGGCAGGGTTTCACCCCTCCACTTT.

In its sample, this clonotype was seen a few times. The rearrangement uses TRBV4-1 and TRBJ2-1, with TRBD2 identical over 10 bases. From germline, CDR1 is MGHRA and CDR2 YSYEKL. Germline trimming cut 1 base from V and 0 bases from J; bases unmatched to any gene: 12. The CDR3 is made up of 20 amino acids. The CDR3 DNA reads TGCGCCAGCAGCCAAGTCTCACATCTAGCGGGAGCGAGCTCCTACAATGAGCAGTTCTTC. It yields the protein CASSQVSHLAGASSYNEQFF.

In regard to this clonotype: The CDR3 ends on some other residue instead of the conserved phenylalanine or tryptophan, so this is likely a read error. The V gene is TRBV12-3 or TRBV12-4, the J gene TRBJ1-1; a possible D gene is TRBD1 (5 bases). This CDR3 contains 11 residues. Written as DNA, the CDR3 is TGTGCCAGCAGTCAGGGTACTGAGGCTTTCCTT. It specifies CASSQGTEAFL.

Regarding this clonotype: One end of the junction varies from germline; a read error may be responsible. This sequence joins TRBV14 and TRBJ2-3; maybe TRBD2 (6 bases). The germline V gene encodes CDR1 SGHDN and CDR2 FVKESK. The CDR3 extends over 16 amino acids. The DNA of the CDR3 is TGTGCCAACAGCCAAAGACGGACTATAAGCACAGATACGCAGTATTTT. It is translated as CANSQRRTISTDTQYF.

The chain recombines TRBV12-3 or TRBV12-4 with TRBJ2-7; TRBD2 matches 7 bases. The CDR3 extends over 15 amino acids. J gave up 5 bases and V 1 base, and 8 bases lay outside the gene matches. The CDR3 reads CASSLGLAITHEQYF. CDR3 coding DNA: TGTGCCAGCAGTTTAGGACTAGCCATTACCCACGAGCAGTACTTC.

This clonotype was counted between two and nine times. The rearrangement joins TRBV7-9 to TRBJ1-6; weak D call: TRBD1 (6 bases). The V gene's germline CDR1 is SEHNR and CDR2 FQNEAQ (reference sequence). Deletions cut 5 bases from V and 7 bases from J, with 12 bases between. This CDR3 has 14 residues. CDR3 amino acids: CASSPGQWNSPLHF. The CDR3 DNA sequence: TGTGCCAGCAGCCCTGGACAGTGGAATTCACCCCTCCACTTT.

This clonotype was observed a single time. One junction end disagrees with the germline gene, perhaps due to a read error. The chain has TRBV15 and TRBJ2-5, with D unclear. The germline CDR1 and CDR2 sequences are LNHNV and YYDKDF (reference sequence). The CDR3 has 15 amino acids. The CDR3 DNA reads TGTGCCGCCAGCAGAGATCCGGTACTGCAAGAGACCCAGTACTTC. It codes for CAASRDPVLQETQYF.

Only a few counts were recorded for this clonotype. The chain links TRBV6-6 to TRBJ2-1; the match to TRBD2 covers 10 bases. Per the germline V gene, CDR1 is MNHNY and CDR2 is SVGAGI (reference sequence). J gave up 7 bases and V 6 bases, and 6 bases lay outside the gene matches. The CDR3 is 14 amino acids. The CDR3 is CASSLSGGMNEQFF. The CDR3 DNA is TGTGCCAGCAGCCTTAGCGGGGGGATGAATGAGCAGTTCTTC.

About this clonotype: The conserved phenylalanine or tryptophan is not found at the CDR3 terminus, so this likely reflects a read error. The J gene is TRBJ2-7, the V gene TRBV11-2, with TRBD2 matching 14 bases. Germline values: CDR1 SGHAT, CDR2 FQNNGV. CDR3 size: 16 residues. The trim removed 6 bases at V and 4 bases at J, leaving 8 bases unmatched. The CDR3 DNA reads as TGTGCCAGCAGTCACGCCCGACTAGCGGGAGGGTACGAGCAGTACATC. This codes for CASSHARLAGGYEQYI.

The rearrangement uses TRBV4-1 and TRBJ2-7; 13 nucleotides match TRBD2. The CDR3 is made up of 16 amino acids. V lost 4 bases and J lost 2; bases outside the gene matches: 5. Per germline, CDR1 MGHRA and CDR2 YSYEKL. DNA for the CDR3: TGCGCCAGCAGCCCAACTACTAGCGGGAGGGCCTACGAGCAGTACTTC. Translated: CASSPTTSGRAYEQYF.

This clonotype was counted ten times or more. The J gene is TRBJ1-4, the V gene TRBV6-6; possibly TRBD1 for D (6 bases). The CDR3 extends over 14 amino acids. Per the germline V gene, CDR1 is MNHNY and CDR2 is SVGAGI (reference sequence). Deletions cut 5 bases from V and 5 bases from J, with 12 bases between. CDR3 DNA: TGTGCCAGCAGTCTCCGACAGGCCAATGAAAAACTGTTTTTT. Protein sequence: CASSLRQANEKLFF.

Notes on this clonotype: One end of the junction does not line up with germline, which may come from a read error. CDR3 DNA: TGCGCCAGCAGCCACACTGCCCTTTCTGACGAGCAGAACTTC. Translating it yields CASSHTALSDEQNF. This sequence joins TRBV4-3 and TRBJ2-7; D is uncertain. The CDR3 length is 14 residues. The germline gives CDR1 LGHNA, CDR2 YSLEER.

On this clonotype: Its ends do not fully match the called genes, so a read error is possible. The CDR3 sequence is CASSRVESTDRQYF. The CDR3 coding sequence is TGTGCCAGCAGCCGAGTGGAGAGCACAGATAGGCAGTATTTT. V gene TRBV11-2 combines with J gene TRBJ2-3, with D hard to call. This CDR3 has 14 amino acids. Per the germline V gene, CDR1 is SGHAT and CDR2 is FQNNGV.

This clonotype showed up many times. The J gene is TRBJ2-6, the V gene TRBV4-2; D uncertain. The germline V gene has CDR1 LGHNA and CDR2 YNFKEQ. Trimming stripped 4 bases from V and 0 bases from J, with 10 bases between. The CDR3 length is 16 residues. The CDR3 loop reads CASSPRSGSGANVLTF. In nucleotides, the CDR3 is TGTGCCAGCAGCCCCAGGTCCGGCTCTGGGGCCAACGTCCTGACTTTC.

Comment on this clonotype: A much larger clone differs by one base, so this may be a read error. This rearrangement joins TRBV29-1 to TRBJ1-2; possibly TRBD1 for D (5 bases). Germline assignment: CDR1 SQVTM and CDR2 ANQGSEA. V shed 4 bases and J shed 5 bases, with 14 bases lying between them. This CDR3 comprises 13 residues. CDR3 DNA sequence: TGCAGCGTTGGAATGGGGCGAGATTATGGCTACACCTTC. It encodes CSVGMGRDYGYTF. Using reference TRBV29-1 and TRBJ1-2 for the parts outside the CDR3, the full variable domain is SAVISQKPSRDICQRGTSLTIQCQVDSQVTMMFWYRQQPGQSLTLIATANQGSEATYESGFVIDKFPISRPNLTFSTLTVSNMSPEDSSIYLCSVGMGRDYGYTFGSGTRLTVV.

A single count supports this clonotype. A read error may account for a junction end that differs from germline. The chain employs TRBV7-9 and TRBJ2-3; D is uncertain. This CDR3 contains 13 residues. CDR1 SEHNR and CDR2 FQNEAQ come from the germline V gene (reference sequence). The CDR3 sequence: CVSSFGDKDTQYF. CDR3 coding DNA: TGTGTCAGCAGCTTCGGAGACAAAGATACGCAGTATTTT.

On this clonotype: A read error may be the cause here, since a much bigger clone is one base away. J is TRBJ2-7 and V is TRBV4-2; 13 bases line up with TRBD2. This CDR3 spans 16 amino acids. The germline V gene encodes CDR1 LGHNA and CDR2 YNFKEQ. The CDR3 DNA reads TGTGCCAGCAGCCTCTCCGGACTAGCGGGAGAGTACGACCAGTACTTC. Translation gives CASSLSGLAGEYDQYF.

As regards this clonotype: Sequence at one end of the junction differs from germline and may be a read error. CDR3 nucleotides: TGCGCCGGCAGCCAAGGTCAGAGCTCCTACAATGAGCAGTTCTTC. Protein: CAGSQGQSSYNEQFF. The chain is built from TRBV4-3 and TRBJ2-1, with no clear D. The CDR3 length is 15 residues. In germline, CDR1 is LGHNA, CDR2 YSLEER.

About this clonotype itself: This may be a read error: a much more frequent sequence differs by one nucleotide. The rearrangement links TRBV7-8 to TRBJ1-5; D not resolved. CDR3 length equals 12 residues. CDR1 is SGHVS, CDR2 FQNEAQ, per germline. CDR3 loop: CTSSLSGQPQHF. The CDR3 coding sequence is TGTACCAGCAGCTTGTCGGGACAGCCCCAGCATTTT.